What follows are 9 T cell receptor beta chains derived from one specimen sequenced in a study of T cells in Graves' hyperthyroidism and ophthalmopathy. What was amplified from RNA transcripts were TCR beta CDR3 regions. The HTBI primer set was used in a first-round RT-PCR of the TCR CDR3. A single record per CDR3 protein comes from TCRdb applying MiXCR to the multiplex PCR reads. The table lists around 450,000 distinct CDR3 sequences, 15% to 17% of them singletons. The sample taken for sequencing was blood. The origin of the receptors is a woman aged 18-29 years with Graves' hyperthyroidism.

This clonotype was seen repeatedly, ten times or more. The chain combines TRBV2 with TRBJ1-5; D call uncertain. CDR1 is SNHLY, CDR2 FYNNEI, per germline. Trimming removed 4 bases from V and 6 bases from J, with 13 bases in between. This CDR3 is 14 amino acids long. This CDR3 is CASSVWGSGQPQHF. The CDR3 DNA sequence: TGTGCCAGCAGTGTATGGGGATCTGGTCAGCCCCAGCATTTT.

As regards this clonotype: The junction departs from germline at one end; a sequencing error may be responsible. The rearrangement links TRBV5-1 to TRBJ2-2; D may be TRBD2 (5 bases). From germline, CDR1 is SGHRS and CDR2 YFSETQ. The CDR3 is 17 amino acids. The CDR3 loop is CASSSLTIGVYTGELSF. CDR3 in DNA: TGCGCCAGCAGCTCCCTGACGATCGGGGTGTACACCGGGGAGCTGTCTTTT.

Worth noting for this clonotype: Being one base from a much bigger clone, this may be a read error. J is TRBJ2-3 and V is TRBV6-5, with unresolved D. The CDR3 spans 14 residues. Trimming left V 2 bases short and J 0 bases short, with 6 bases between. The germline V gene encodes CDR1 MNHEY and CDR2 SVGAGI. CDR3 nucleotide sequence: TGTGCCAGCAGTTACCTAGGGAGCACAGATACGCAGTATTTT. Translation: CASSYLGSTDTQYF.

The rearrangement uses TRBV19 and TRBJ2-1; tentatively, D is TRBD1 (6 bases). Trimming pared 10 bases from V and 9 bases from J, leaving 16 bases between. The CDR3 length is 12 residues. The germline CDR1 and CDR2 sequences are LNHDA and SQIVND (reference sequence). The CDR3 nucleotides read TGTGCCACCACGGGTGAGGGGGTTGAGCAGTTCTTC. As protein: CATTGEGVEQFF.

The sample holds many counts of this clonotype. The rearrangement joins TRBV6-1 to TRBJ1-5, with D maybe TRBD1 (5 bases). Germline CDR1 reads MNHNS; CDR2 reads SASEGT. The CDR3 contains 15 residues. The V end was cut by 0 bases, the J end by 9 bases, with 15 bases between. The CDR3 is CASSEALPGYLPQHF. The CDR3 region has the DNA TGTGCCAGCAGTGAAGCGCTTCCAGGGTACCTGCCCCAGCATTTT.

At least ten counts were recorded for this clonotype. The chain couples TRBV12-3 or TRBV12-4 to TRBJ2-7; D perhaps matches TRBD1 (5 bases). The germline V and J ends were trimmed by 2 bases and 5 bases, with 13 bases remaining between them. The CDR3 runs 14 residues. The CDR3 spells CASSLRQFSDEQYF. DNA of the CDR3: TGTGCCAGCAGTTTACGACAGTTTAGTGACGAGCAGTACTTC.

The chain carries TRBV10-3 and TRBJ2-3; possibly TRBD2 for D (5 bases). From germline, CDR1 is ENHRY and CDR2 SYGVKD. The V and J ends lost 0 bases and 2 bases respectively, with 15 bases between them. The CDR3 spans 17 residues. CDR3 region: CAISESDRRSTTDTQYF. CDR3 bases: TGTGCCATCAGTGAGTCGGATCGGAGGTCTACCACAGATACGCAGTATTTT.

In the case of this clonotype: A far more abundant clone sits one base away, making this likely a read error. The CDR3 spells CASRLRAGELFF. For the CDR3, the DNA is TGTGCCAGCAGGTTACGAGCCGGGGAGCTGTTTTTT. The gene calls are TRBV12-3 or TRBV12-4 and TRBJ2-2; D ambiguous. V lost 6 bases, J lost 6 bases, and 8 bases lay in between. The CDR3 covers 12 residues.

This clonotype appeared many times. This rearrangement joins TRBV13 to TRBJ2-5, with 10 bases that match TRBD2. Trimming removed 4 bases from V and 5 bases from J; junction bases left unmatched: 4. Per germline, CDR1 PRHDT and CDR2 FYEKMQ (reference sequence). The CDR3 extends over 14 amino acids. CDR3 in amino acids: CASSSLAGEETQYF. DNA for the CDR3: TGTGCCAGCAGCTCTCTAGCGGGGGAGGAGACCCAGTACTTC.